This T cell receptor beta chain was recovered during a study of CD8+CD57+ T cells in acquired aplastic anemia. It was patients with CD8+CD57+ cell expansion by flow cytometry who were chosen for sequencing. This clonotype appeared many times. There are 17 residues in the CDR3. The V segment lost 0 bases and the J segment 1 base; nucleotides outside the gene matches: 3. Per germline, CDR1 MGHRA and CDR2 YSYEKL. TCR beta VDJ combinations and CDR3 sequences were profiled from genomic DNA. TCRdb fed the reads into MiXCR, producing one record per CDR3 protein. The sample holds about 58,000 distinct CDR3 sequences, around 57% seen once.

This clonotype originated in a human donor with aplastic anemia. The sample consisted of sorted CD4+, CD8+, or CD8+CD57+ T cells (not recorded which) from PBMCs. The chain recombines TRBV4-1 with TRBJ2-1; 10 nucleotides match TRBD1. Here the CDR3 DNA reads TGCGCCAGCAGCCAAGATCAGGGACAGGGGTCCTACAATGAGCAGTTCTTC. It translates to CASSQDQGQGSYNEQFF.